These 21 T cell receptor beta chains originate from one sample sequenced in a study of beta chain features in type 1 diabetes. Reverse transcribing all isolated RNA meant expressed TCRB transcripts were sequenced. Clones were sequenced by immunoSEQ multiplex PCR, and TCRdb holds only the in-frame ones, with some missing. This table holds approximately 40,000 clones, roughly 50% found once. The sample consisted of stem cell memory CD4+ T cells from blood. The origin of the receptors is a woman younger than 45 in good health.

This chain joins TRBV2 and TRBJ2-3; a possible D gene is TRBD1 (5 bases). V was cut by 0 bases and J by 1 base, with 8 bases left in between. The CDR3 runs to 15 residues. CDR1 and CDR2 (germline): SNHLY, FYNNEI. The CDR3 is CASSEAGAGTDTQYF. As DNA, the CDR3 is TGTGCCAGCAGTGAAGCAGGGGCTGGCACAGATACGCAGTATTTT.

This chain joins TRBV7-2 and TRBJ2-5; 7 positions agree with TRBD2. Germline V CDR1 and CDR2: SGHTA, FQGNSA. V dropped 3 bases and J dropped 3; count of bases not matched to a gene: 1. The CDR3 has 13 residues. The CDR3 sequence is CASSFAGEETQYF. Written as DNA, the CDR3 is TGTGCCAGCAGCTTTGCGGGAGAAGAGACCCAGTACTTC.

This chain joins TRBV4-2 and TRBJ2-7; the D gene is possibly TRBD2 (6 bases). Germline V gene lookup returns CDR1 LGHNA and CDR2 YNFKEQ. V gave up 2 bases and J gave up 5 bases, with 16 bases separating them. This CDR3 has 15 amino acids. The CDR3, as DNA: TGTGCCAGCAGCCAAACCTTCGGGAGAAGGAACGAGCAGTACTTC. Translating it yields CASSQTFGRRNEQYF.

This rearrangement joins TRBV10-3 to TRBJ2-7, with D unclear. The CDR3 is made up of 15 amino acids. With 0 bases removed from V and 1 base from J, the gap between germline ends came to 10 bases. Per germline, CDR1 ENHRY and CDR2 SYGVKD. DNA for the CDR3: TGTGCCATCAGTGAGTCCGACATGCAATCCTACGAGCAGTACTTC. Translation gives CAISESDMQSYEQYF.

The J gene is TRBJ2-7, the V gene TRBV28, with D possibly matching TRBD1 (6 bases). This CDR3 is 13 amino acids long. V lost 8 bases to trimming and J lost 5 bases, with 16 bases between them. CDR1 and CDR2 (germline): MDHEN, SYDVKM. The CDR3 loop reads CASQTGQVHEQYF. In DNA form, the CDR3 reads TGTGCCAGCCAGACAGGCCAGGTACACGAGCAGTACTTC.

This chain uses TRBV7-3 with TRBJ2-2; D not certain. The CDR3 contains 11 residues. Between the trimmed V and J ends, which lost 4 bases and 5 bases, there was a span of 2 bases. Germline CDR1 is SGHTA and CDR2 is FQGTGA. The CDR3 protein is CASSSTGELFF. CDR3 nucleotides: TGTGCCAGCAGCTCGACCGGGGAGCTGTTTTTT.

There are a few counts of this clone. This CDR3 reads CASSPPGLAGVSEQYF. CDR3 DNA: TGCGCCAGCAGCCCCCCGGGACTAGCGGGAGTAAGCGAGCAGTACTTC. This sequence joins TRBV5-1 and TRBJ2-7; 14 bases are a match to TRBD2. The CDR3 has 16 residues. Germline V gives CDR1 SGHRS, CDR2 YFSETQ. Losses at the gene ends were 4 bases for V and 6 bases for J; bases not matched to a gene: 9.

The genes are TRBV28 and TRBJ1-5; weak D call: TRBD1 (5 bases). The V gene lost 5 bases and the J gene lost 9 bases, with 20 bases spanning the gap. The germline V gene has CDR1 MDHEN and CDR2 SYDVKM. The CDR3 contains 15 residues. The CDR3 sequence is CASSPATVGQRPQHF. Here the CDR3 DNA reads TGTGCCAGCAGTCCTGCGACAGTGGGGCAAAGGCCCCAGCATTTT.

This clone was found a few times. The gene calls are TRBV7-3 and TRBJ2-3; 9 positions agree with TRBD2. This CDR3 comprises 15 residues. Germline lookup yields CDR1 SGHTA and CDR2 FQGTGA. V lost 5 bases, J lost 1 base, and 4 bases stayed unmatched. The CDR3 region is CASSPRTSGTDTQYF. As DNA, the CDR3 is TGTGCCAGCAGCCCCCGGACTAGCGGCACAGATACGCAGTATTTT. Filled out from reference TRBV7-3 and TRBJ2-3, the complete variable domain reads GAGVSQTPSNKVTEKGKYVELRCDPISGHTALYWYRQSLGQGPEFLIYFQGTGAADDSGLPNDRFFAVRPEGSVSTLKIQRTERGDSAVYLCASSPRTSGTDTQYFGPGTRLTVL.

This clone was seen a handful of times. The rearrangement joins TRBV5-1 to TRBJ1-4; possibly TRBD1 for D (6 bases). The CDR3 is made up of 15 amino acids. CDR1 SGHRS and CDR2 YFSETQ come from the germline V gene. V was cut by 3 bases and J by 8 bases, with 17 bases left in between. DNA of the CDR3: TGCGCCAGCAGCTCCGGGACCCAGGGGATCGAAAAACTGTTTTTT. Translating it yields CASSSGTQGIEKLFF.

This clone was seen only a few times. This chain's CDR3 is CASSLQGPSAFF. DNA of the CDR3: TGTGCCAGCAGTTTACAGGGTCCCTCGGCTTTCTTT. V gene TRBV28 combines with J gene TRBJ1-1; D is perhaps TRBD1 (5 bases). Trimming left V 2 bases short and J 11 bases short, with 12 bases between. In germline, CDR1 is MDHEN, CDR2 SYDVKM. CDR3 size: 12 residues.

The chain recombines TRBV11-2 with TRBJ2-1; TRBD2 matches 13 bases. The CDR3 contains 15 residues. V lost 5 bases and J lost 7; bases outside the gene matches: 5. Germline V lookup: CDR1 SGHAT, CDR2 FQNNGV. CDR3 sequence reads: CASSLTSGRGNEQFF. In nucleotides, the CDR3 is TGTGCCAGCAGCCTCACTAGCGGGAGGGGGAATGAGCAGTTCTTC.

The genes are TRBV11-2 and TRBJ2-3, with 8 nucleotides matching TRBD2. Germline V CDR1 and CDR2: SGHAT, FQNNGV. There are 14 residues in the CDR3. Unmatched junction bases numbered 1, after V lost 1 base and J lost 4 bases. The CDR3 is CASSLALAADTQYF. In DNA form, the CDR3 reads TGTGCCAGCAGCTTAGCACTAGCGGCAGATACGCAGTATTTT.

The chain couples TRBV5-1 to TRBJ2-1, with D hard to call. Deletions cut 4 bases from V and 3 bases from J, with 20 bases between. CDR1 SGHRS and CDR2 YFSETQ come from the germline V gene. The CDR3 has 17 residues. The CDR3 DNA reads as TGCGCCAGCAGCCCCGCCTTTGGCCCTGAAGTCTACAATGAGCAGTTCTTC. This codes for CASSPAFGPEVYNEQFF.

The chain couples TRBV29-1 to TRBJ2-7; D is possibly TRBD2 (7 bases). Germline CDR1 and CDR2: SQVTM and ANQGSEA. The V and J ends lost 6 bases and 0 bases respectively, with 15 bases between them. The CDR3 spans 14 residues. CDR3 in amino acids: CSVCRGGSSYEQYF. In DNA form, the CDR3 reads TGCAGCGTGTGCAGGGGAGGGAGCTCCTACGAGCAGTACTTC.

The genes are TRBV30 and TRBJ2-7; 10 positions agree with TRBD1. Germline V CDR1 and CDR2: GTSNPN, SVGIG (reference sequence). V gave up 4 bases and J gave up 6 bases; unmatched junction bases: 6. The CDR3 consists of 13 residues. The CDR3 bases are TGTGCCTGGACCGGGACAGGGGCGACCGAGCAGTACTTC. Its protein is CAWTGTGATEQYF.

The V gene is TRBV7-8, the J gene TRBJ2-1; D possibly corresponds to TRBD2 (6 bases). CDR1 and CDR2 from the germline V gene are SGHVS and FQNEAQ. V was shortened by 5 bases and J by 0 bases, with 14 bases between the two germline ends. This CDR3 is built from 16 residues. The CDR3 sequence is CASSPRGGSSYNEQFF. The CDR3, as DNA: TGTGCCAGCAGCCCCCGTGGGGGGAGCTCCTACAATGAGCAGTTCTTC.

This chain uses TRBV2 with TRBJ2-1, with D possibly matching TRBD2 (5 bases). V was shortened by 4 bases and J by 8 bases, with 12 bases between the two germline ends. This CDR3 is 13 amino acids long. Germline V lookup: CDR1 SNHLY, CDR2 FYNNEI. The CDR3 spells CASSGTQSDEQFF. The CDR3 DNA reads TGTGCCAGCAGTGGGACTCAATCCGATGAGCAGTTCTTC.

The J gene is TRBJ2-3, the V gene TRBV12-5; the match to TRBD2 covers 9 bases. Germline V gene data show CDR1 as LGHNT and CDR2 as FRNRAP. V shed 3 bases, J shed 3 bases, and the junction held 10 bases outside the gene matches. CDR3 length: 17 amino acids. The CDR3 sequence is CASGFLSSGIWTDTQYF. Written as DNA, the CDR3 is TGTGCTAGTGGTTTCCTGTCTAGCGGGATATGGACAGATACGCAGTATTTT.

This chain joins TRBV4-3 and TRBJ2-2, with 8 positions matching TRBD2. Germline V gives CDR1 LGHNA, CDR2 YSLEER. CDR3 size: 18 residues. After removal of 0 bases from V and 5 bases from J, the junction contained 11 bases not matched to a gene. CDR3 DNA sequence: TGCGCCAGCAGCCAAGATAGCCCCGGGGGGGGTTGGACCGGGGAGCTGTTTTTT. It encodes CASSQDSPGGGWTGELFF.

In its sample, this clone was seen a few times. The chain employs TRBV4-3 and TRBJ2-2; 10 positions agree with TRBD2. This CDR3 has 16 residues. CDR1 LGHNA and CDR2 YSLEER come from the germline V gene. V dropped 4 bases and J dropped 0; count of bases not matched to a gene: 2. In nucleotides, the CDR3 is TGCGCCAGCAGCCGTCTAGCGGGGGCGAACACCGGGGAGCTGTTTTTT. It encodes CASSRLAGANTGELFF.